A single sample is the source of the 2 T cell receptor beta chains below, sequenced in a study of a mutant IDH1 vaccine in newly diagnosed glioma. Stated time point: week 11, during vaccination. Doses of 300 ug of mutant IDH1 20-mer peptide were given with topical imiquimod. These receptors are not linked to any known antigen. Only in-frame clones appear in the TCRdb table, and some are missing; sequencing was by immunoSEQ multiplex PCR. Among fewer than 70,000 clones listed, approximately 89% were seen once. The material sequenced was PBMCs, taken from a glioma patient whose treatment included an IDH1 peptide vaccine. These receptors were taken from a man aged 40-55 years with glioma.

The CDR3: CASSNAGGINEQFF. CDR3 nucleotides: TGTGCCAGCAGTAACGCAGGGGGAATAAATGAGCAGTTCTTC. This chain links TRBV27 with TRBJ2-1, with TRBD1 identical over 7 bases. The CDR3 covers 14 residues. Trimming removed 5 bases from V and 7 bases from J; junction bases left unmatched: 8. In germline, CDR1 is MNHEY, CDR2 SMNVEV (reference sequence).

V usage is TRBV18 and J usage is TRBJ2-7; a possible D gene is TRBD2 (6 bases). Germline-derived CDR1 and CDR2 are KGHSH and LQKENI. V lost 2 bases and J 5 bases, leaving 13 bases between the germline ends. The CDR3 sequence is 14 residues long. The CDR3 region has the DNA TGTGCCAGCTCACCAGACGGACTAAGCCACGAGCAGTACGTC. Amino acid sequence: CASSPDGLSHEQYV.